Detailed here is one T cell receptor beta chain. The data stem from a study of blood T cell repertoires in COVID-19. Study background: From the United States, Italy and Spain came samples of acute and convalescent COVID-19. T cells, B-cell-depleted T cells, or PBMCs provided the cDNA or gDNA that served as material.

Enrollment of patients from Seattle took place during active infection, with longitudinal follow-up. Authors' analysis steps: Scientists estimated how many nucleated cells there were by amplifying reference gene primers. The assay was immunoSEQ multiplex PCR, and TCRdb's table has in-frame clones only and misses some. The V and J calls and clone size were taken over from that table, and D and trimming were inferred from the DNA. The sample yields around 60,000 clones, roughly 80% seen once. V lost 0 bases to trimming and J lost 5 bases; unmatched junction nucleotides: 5. Germline V CDR1 and CDR2: SGHTA, FQGTGA. CDR3 length: 16 residues.

The sample consisted of peripheral blood. The clonotype was recovered from a man aged 50 or older with COVID-19, enrolled during active disease. The V call is TRBV7-3, the J call TRBJ2-1; 9 nucleotides agree with TRBD1. CDR3: CASSLTGTGFDNEQFF. As DNA, the CDR3 is TGTGCCAGCAGCTTAACGGGGACAGGGTTCGACAATGAGCAGTTCTTC.